This T cell receptor (beta chain) was observed in a study of T cell responses to AZD1222 COVID-19 vaccine. The CDR3 runs to 12 residues. Germline V gene lookup returns CDR1 SGHDN and CDR2 FVKESK. Trimming took off 2 bases at V and 12 bases at J, with 11 bases between the two ends. Produced via immunoSEQ multiplex PCR; TCRdb's table is partial and in-frame only. Of about 150,000 clones in the sample, about nine tenths were seen once. The chain has TRBV14 and TRBJ2-1, with D perhaps TRBD2 (6 bases). The receptor was derived from an adult in good health. The material was peripheral blood, obtained on day 0 of AZD1222 vaccination. CDR3 nucleotides: TGTGCCAGCAGCCAACTGCGGGGCTGGCAGTTCTTC. It encodes CASSQLRGWQFF.